This TCR beta chain is from a study of Ad26.COV2.S vaccination and SARS-CoV-2 variants. As to treatment: some 19 received Ad26.COV2.S at low or high dose, single or two shots; about 5 received placebo; per-sample allocation not given. Sampling was performed 63 days after the first vaccine or placebo injection. Produced via immunoSEQ multiplex PCR; TCRdb's table is partial and in-frame only. The profile shows about 480,000 clones, 87% of them singletons. Deletions cut 0 bases from V and 6 bases from J, with 11 bases between. The CDR3 sequence is 15 residues long. The germline V gene encodes CDR1 LGHNA and CDR2 YSLEER.

This sequence originates from a person between 18 and 60 years old who received the Ad26.COV2.S COVID-19 vaccine or a placebo. V is TRBV4-3 and J is TRBJ2-2, with D unresolved. This specimen consisted of peripheral blood, obtained in a trial of Ad26.COV2.S vaccine versus placebo. The DNA of the CDR3 is TGCGCCAGCAGCCAAGATCCGGCAATCTCCGGGGAGCTGTTTTTT. Amino acid sequence: CASSQDPAISGELFF.